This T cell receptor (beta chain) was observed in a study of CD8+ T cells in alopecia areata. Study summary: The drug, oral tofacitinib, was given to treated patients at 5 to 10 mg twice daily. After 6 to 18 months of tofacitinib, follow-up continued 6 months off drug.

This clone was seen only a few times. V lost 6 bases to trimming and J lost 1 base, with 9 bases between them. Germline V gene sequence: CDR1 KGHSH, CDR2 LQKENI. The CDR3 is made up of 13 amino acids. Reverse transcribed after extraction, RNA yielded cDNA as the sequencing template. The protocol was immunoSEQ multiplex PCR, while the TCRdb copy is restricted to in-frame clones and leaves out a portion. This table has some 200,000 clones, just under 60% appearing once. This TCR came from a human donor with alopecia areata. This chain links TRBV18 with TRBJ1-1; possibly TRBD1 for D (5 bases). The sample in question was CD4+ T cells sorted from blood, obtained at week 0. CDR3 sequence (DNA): TGTGCCAGCTCGGCAGGGTGGAACACTGAAGCTTTCTTT. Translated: CASSAGWNTEAFF.